This TCR beta chain was captured in a study of blood T cell repertoires in COVID-19. The wider study: COVID-19 samples collected from the United States, Italy and Spain covered acute and convalescent phases. Sources were T cells, B-cell-depleted T cells, or PBMCs; the material itself was cDNA or gDNA.

Original handling: Cell counts per sample came from amplifying reference gene primers. Measured with immunoSEQ multiplex PCR; TCRdb has only the in-frame clones, and not every one. V and J calls and clone size come straight from that table; D and trimming were deduced from the DNA. The table lists tens of thousands of clones, 85% to 90% of them singletons, with roughly 6.2% in the top ten. The count of this clone is one. This CDR3 has 14 residues. Trimming shortened V by 5 bases and J by 5 bases, and 15 bases separated the two germline ends. CDR1 and CDR2 from the germline V gene are SGHAT and FQNNGV.

V gene TRBV11-2 combines with J gene TRBJ1-2, with D perhaps TRBD1 (5 bases). This sequence was found in a woman aged 80 or over with active COVID-19. Sequences were obtained from peripheral blood. CDR3 residues: CASSTIGGDYGYTF. CDR3 DNA: TGTGCCAGCAGCACTATCGGGGGTGATTATGGCTACACCTTC.